The rows below give T cell receptor beta chains drawn from one sample of a study of cytomegalovirus exposure and HLA in healthy donors. The repertoire was sequenced with immunoSEQ multiplex PCR; TCRdb's copy has only in-frame clones and lacks some. Of some 170,000 clones listed, approximately 87% are singletons. Sequencing was carried out using PBMCs. The origin of the receptors is a woman younger than 45 in good health and CMV-seronegative. The CDR3 runs from the conserved cysteine through the conserved F or W. Each record gives: J gene, clone size, D gene, V gene, CDR3 DNA, CDR3 protein. The D gene is left open where the match is weak. Size is omitted from some rows. Given values are once, few, many or a class for expanded clones.

>TRBJ1-2|-|TRBD1|TRBV18
TGTGCCAGCTCACAGGGACAGACGGACTATGGCTACACCTTC
CASSQGQTDYGYTF
>TRBJ1-5|-|-|TRBV6-5
TGTGCCAGCAGCCCACAGGGAAAGGGGAGGCCCCAGCATTTT
CASSPQGKGRPQHF
>TRBJ1-5|-|-|TRBV10-3
TGTGCCATCAGTGATAACGAGGGCGGCCAGCCCCAGCATTTT
CAISDNEGGQPQHF
>TRBJ1-2|once|TRBD1|TRBV7-2
TGTGCCAGCAGCTTACTAAACAGGGGAGAGAGGAACTATGGCTACACCTTC
CASSLLNRGERNYGYTF
>TRBJ1-4|-|TRBD1|TRBV5-8
TGTGCCAGCAGCAACCTACAGGGGGCAACTAATGAAAAACTGTTTTTT
CASSNLQGATNEKLFF
>TRBJ1-2|-|TRBD1|TRBV5-4
TGTGCCAGCAGCTCTCCCGGTTCACAGGGGTGGTATGGCTACACCTTC
CASSSPGSQGWYGYTF
>TRBJ1-2|-|-|TRBV6-1
TGTGCCAGCAGTGAAGTGCCCGCGGGGAGCTATGGCTACACCTTC
CASSEVPAGSYGYTF
>TRBJ2-3|once|-|TRBV27
TGTGCCAGCAGTTTAATACGGCTAGCGAACACAGATACGCAGTATTTT
CASSLIRLANTDTQYF
>TRBJ1-4|few|TRBD1|TRBV5-6
TGTGCCAGCAGCCCTCGTAGACAGGGGGTCGAAAAACTGTTTTTT
CASSPRRQGVEKLFF
>TRBJ1-1|-|-|TRBV30
TGTGCCTGGAGTGTACAGGTAGCTTTCTTT
CAWSVQVAFF
>TRBJ2-7|-|TRBD1|TRBV5-1
TGCGCCAGCAGCCCTCAAACAGGGGGATACGAGCAGTACTTC
CASSPQTGGYEQYF
>TRBJ2-3|-|-|TRBV10-2
TGCGCCAGCAGTGGGGCGGTGTTTGGGACTAGCACAGATACGCAGTATTTT
CASSGAVFGTSTDTQYF
>TRBJ1-6|-|TRBD1|TRBV25-1
TGTGCCAGCAGCAACGAGGACAGGTCCAATTCACCCCTCCACTTT
CASSNEDRSNSPLHF
>TRBJ1-2|-|TRBD1|TRBV5-6
TGTGCCAGCAGCGCTCCGGGACAGGGTGGAGCTAACTATGGCTACACCTTC
CASSAPGQGGANYGYTF
>TRBJ1-2|once|TRBD1|TRBV11-2
TGTGCCAGCAGCTTTGTTACCCCAGGGGGAAGTGGTGGCTACACCTTC
CASSFVTPGGSGGYTF
>TRBJ2-5|-|TRBD1|TRBV10-2
TGCGCCAGCAGCCCCGGGACAGGGGGTCAAGAGACCCAGTACTTC
CASSPGTGGQETQYF
>TRBJ1-2|-|TRBD1|TRBV29-1
TGCAGCGTTGAGACAGGGGGCGCATCTGGCTACACCTTC
CSVETGGASGYTF
>TRBJ1-2|-|TRBD1|TRBV19
TGTGCCAGTAGTATGGGACAGGCGACTAACTATGGCTACACCTTC
CASSMGQATNYGYTF
>TRBJ1-6|-|TRBD1|TRBV5-5
TGTGCCAGCAGCCCGAGGACAGGTCCTAGGACACCCCTCCACTTT
CASSPRTGPRTPLHF
>TRBJ1-5|-|-|TRBV7-2
TGTGCCAGCAGCTTAGTTTTAGTCCCCAATCAGCCCCAGCATTTT
CASSLVLVPNQPQHF
>TRBJ2-2|-|TRBD2|TRBV30
TGTGCCTGGGCGGGGGGACGGCACGGGGAGCTGTTTTTT
CAWAGGRHGELFF
>TRBJ1-4|-|-|TRBV6-5
TGTGCCAGCACCGACGACAGCCGGAATGAAAAACTGTTTTTT
CASTDDSRNEKLFF
>TRBJ1-2|once|TRBD1|TRBV10-2
TGCGCCAGCAGTGGAGGGACAGGGTTTGATGGCTACACCTTC
CASSGGTGFDGYTF
>TRBJ1-5|-|-|TRBV6-5
TGTGCCAGCAGTGCGACAGGCTTCAATCAGCCCCAGCATTTT
CASSATGFNQPQHF
>TRBJ2-5|-|-|TRBV7-2
TGTGCCAGCAGCTTCGCAGGGACCCAGTACTTC
CASSFAGTQYF
>TRBJ1-1|once|-|TRBV4-2
TGTGCCAGCAGCCAACCATTGGATGGGAGTACTGAAGCTTTCTTT
CASSQPLDGSTEAFF
>TRBJ2-2|-|-|TRBV27
TGTGCCAGCAGTTTATTGCTAGCCGGGGAGCTGTTTTTT
CASSLLLAGELFF
>TRBJ1-2|few|-|TRBV4-1
TGCGCCAGCAGCCAACAGGGGAGTGGCTACACCTTC
CASSQQGSGYTF
>TRBJ2-7|-|-|TRBV19
TGTGCCAGTAGTATCGGGTGGCAGGGTGAGCAGTACTTC
CASSIGWQGEQYF
>TRBJ2-7|-|-|TRBV6-5
TGTGCCAGCAGTTACTCGAGTTTTCGGGGGACCTACGAGCAGTACTTC
CASSYSSFRGTYEQYF
>TRBJ1-5|-|TRBD1|TRBV30
TGTGCCTGGAGTGCCCGGGGACAGGGAAATCAGCCCCAGCATTTT
CAWSARGQGNQPQHF
>TRBJ1-4|-|-|TRBV6-5
TGTGCCAGCAGTTACTTGCAGGGAACTAATGAAAAACTGTTTTTT
CASSYLQGTNEKLFF
>TRBJ2-2|-|TRBD2|TRBV7-2
TGTGCCAGCAGCCGGACTAGCGGCCCCACCGGGGAGCTGTTTTTT
CASSRTSGPTGELFF
>TRBJ2-7|-|-|TRBV7-8
TGTGCCAGCAGAGGGGGGGCGCAGGTCGAGCAGTACTTC
CASRGGAQVEQYF
>TRBJ1-6|-|TRBD1|TRBV18
TGTGCCAGCTCACCACTTTCGGGTGGACAGGGGGCTAATTCACCCCTCCACTTT
CASSPLSGGQGANSPLHF
>TRBJ2-1|-|TRBD1|TRBV5-1
TGCGCCAGCAGCTTGGTTAGACAGGGTGGCAATGAGCAGTTCTTC
CASSLVRQGGNEQFF
>TRBJ2-6|once|TRBD1|TRBV19
TGTGCCAGTAGTATAGACTTCCGGGACAGGGGCACTGGGGCCAACGTCCTGACTTTC
CASSIDFRDRGTGANVLTF
>TRBJ1-2|-|-|TRBV18
TGTGCCAGCTCAGACAGATATGGCTACACCTTC
CASSDRYGYTF
>TRBJ2-7|once|TRBD2|TRBV27
TGTGCCAGCAGTTGGGCGGGGGGAAACAAAATCGAGCAGTACTTC
CASSWAGGNKIEQYF
>TRBJ2-7|-|-|TRBV5-1
TGCGCCAGCAGCTTGTATCGCGGCACCCCCTACGAGCAGTACTTC
CASSLYRGTPYEQYF
>TRBJ2-1|-|-|TRBV7-9
TGTGCCAGCAGGACGACGGACTCCGTCAATGAGCAGTTCTTC
CASRTTDSVNEQFF
>TRBJ1-5|-|TRBD1|TRBV6-5
TGTGCCAGCAGCCAACAGGGGCGGGTCAATCAGCCCCAGCATTTT
CASSQQGRVNQPQHF
>TRBJ1-2|-|TRBD1|TRBV19
TGTGCCACCCATATCCAGGGACAGGGGGCGCTGAACTATGGCTACACCTTC
CATHIQGQGALNYGYTF
>TRBJ2-5|-|-|TRBV7-7
TGTGCCAGCAGCTTTCAAGGGACACAAGAGACCCAGTACTTC
CASSFQGTQETQYF
>TRBJ1-2|-|-|TRBV6-1
TGTGCCAGCAGGGGCCAGACAGGTACCGGTGGCTACACCTTC
CASRGQTGTGGYTF
>TRBJ1-5|-|-|TRBV7-2
TGTGCCAGCAGCATCATCAATCAGCCCCAGCATTTT
CASSIINQPQHF
>TRBJ1-2|once|TRBD1|TRBV10-3
TGTGCCATCAGTGTCAGGGGGCCTAACTATGGCTACACCTTC
CAISVRGPNYGYTF